The sequence of this T cell receptor beta chain was determined in a study of cytomegalovirus exposure and HLA in healthy donors. About the study: Previous work identified roughly 120 million unique TCR beta sequences from about 179 million T cells.

In its sample, this clone was seen a few times. What it recognizes is unknown. An end of the junction differs from the germline gene, which may be a read error. Findings of the study overall: Some TCR beta chains (more than 150 of them) were listed as cytomegalovirus-associated. According to a later analysis, most TCR beta chains associated with CMV appeared HLA-restricted. Most subjects had HLA-A and HLA-B alleles reportedly predicted accurately by TCR beta sequences.

60 Vbeta and 13 Jbeta primers were used in PCR. Clones were read by immunoSEQ multiplex PCR, and TCRdb kept only the in-frame ones, dropping some. The top ten hold 9.5% to 15% of the sample, which has roughly 120,000 clones, under 85% seen once. Germline V CDR1 and CDR2: SNHLY, FYNNEI. This CDR3 has 14 amino acids. The receptor was isolated from a woman between 40 and 55 years old in good health and CMV-seropositive. The sample was PBMCs. This chain uses TRBV2 with TRBJ2-2, with 7 bases that match TRBD2. This CDR3 reads CASREGRDTGELFF. For the CDR3, the DNA is TGTGCCAGCAGAGAAGGGAGGGACACCGGGGAGCTGTTTTTT.